The sequence of this T cell receptor beta chain was determined in a study of T cell responses to AZD1222 COVID-19 vaccine. Notes on the study in general: Donors in the cohort were predominantly white British and more often female, and clonal diversity was possibly underestimated.

In regard to this clone: Antigen: not known.

The repertoire was sequenced with immunoSEQ multiplex PCR; TCRdb's copy has only in-frame clones and lacks some. This repertoire shows about 140,000 clones, 80% to 90% found once; its top ten account for roughly 8%. This CDR3 comprises 18 residues. The germline V and J ends were trimmed by 0 bases and 4 bases, with 22 bases remaining between them. The germline CDR1 and CDR2 sequences are SGDLS and YYNGEE. The chain couples TRBV9 to TRBJ1-1, with D possibly TRBD1 on 5 matching bases. The TCR originated in an adult in good health. The input for sequencing was peripheral blood, taken on day 0 of AZD1222 vaccination. CDR3 in DNA: TGTGCCAGCAGCGTAGGTCCAGGGAGGGAGGGAATAGGCACTGAAGCTTTCTTT. Translation: CASSVGPGREGIGTEAFF.